What follows are 26 T cell receptor beta chains derived from one specimen sequenced in a study of early T cells in non-severe SARS-CoV-2 infection. MiXCR, applied by TCRdb to the 5' RACE reads, yields one record per CDR3 protein. The table includes some 38,000 distinct CDR3 sequences, 3% to 4.5% detected once. The sequenced sample was whole blood. Every receptor here comes from an adult who was a healthcare worker with PCR-confirmed SARS-CoV-2 infection or an uninfected control (not recorded which).

This clonotype was counted only a few times. V usage is TRBV12-3 or TRBV12-4 and J usage is TRBJ1-1; possibly TRBD1 for D (5 bases). This CDR3 region has 13 residues. V was shortened by 3 bases and J by 5 bases, with 10 bases between the two germline ends. CDR3: CASSFIGGTEAFF. CDR3 DNA sequence: TGTGCCAGCAGTTTTATCGGGGGAACTGAAGCTTTCTTT.

This clonotype was recorded at least ten times. V usage is TRBV13 and J usage is TRBJ2-3; a weak D match, TRBD2 (6 bases). The CDR3 runs to 16 residues. Deletions cut 5 bases from V and 2 bases from J, with 17 bases between. Per the germline V gene, CDR1 is PRHDT and CDR2 is FYEKMQ (reference sequence). The chain's CDR3 is CASSGGTSRDTDTQYF. CDR3 nucleotide sequence: TGTGCCAGCAGCGGGGGGACTTCCCGGGACACAGATACGCAGTATTTT.

This clonotype showed up many times. The rearrangement uses TRBV18 and TRBJ2-7; TRBD1 might be the D (5 bases). The length of the CDR3 is 16 residues. CDR1 KGHSH and CDR2 LQKENI come from the germline V gene. V lost 2 bases and J lost 3, with 17 bases in between. The CDR3 region has the DNA TGTGCCAGCTCACCAATTCGCAGGGTTAATCGCTACGAGCAGTACTTC. This codes for CASSPIRRVNRYEQYF.

This clonotype turned up a few times. The chain employs TRBV4-3 and TRBJ2-7; 10 bases map to TRBD2. Germline V gene sequence: CDR1 LGHNA, CDR2 YSLEER. There are 15 residues in the CDR3. The J segment lost 4 bases and the V segment lost 4 bases, leaving 7 bases of the junction unmatched. The CDR3 coding sequence is TGCGCCAGCAGCCCCGGACTAGCGGAGGGATACGAGCAGTACGTC. It specifies CASSPGLAEGYEQYV.

This clonotype was detected only a few times. The rearrangement joins TRBV6-1 to TRBJ1-3; D gene uncertain. This CDR3 is 15 amino acids long. Deletions cut 5 bases from V and 0 bases from J, with 11 bases between. Germline CDR1 reads MNHNS; CDR2 reads SASEGT. The CDR3: CASSPSVYSGNTIYF. The CDR3 DNA reads as TGTGCCAGCAGTCCCTCGGTTTACTCTGGAAACACCATATATTTT.

This clonotype was seen at least ten times. The V call is TRBV4-3, the J call TRBJ2-6, with a tentative D call TRBD2 (5 bases). This CDR3 region has 16 residues. In germline, CDR1 is LGHNA, CDR2 YSLEER. The ends were cut back, 0 bases at V and 0 bases at J, with 6 bases in the middle. The CDR3 loop is CASSQEGSSGANVLTF. The DNA for the CDR3 is TGCGCCAGCAGCCAAGAGGGGAGCTCTGGGGCCAACGTCCTGACTTTC.

This clonotype was seen many times. This chain links TRBV7-2 with TRBJ2-5, with TRBD2 as a possible D gene (6 bases). V was shortened by 4 bases and J by 4 bases, with 16 bases between the two germline ends. This CDR3 is built from 15 residues. CDR1 SGHTA and CDR2 FQGNSA come from the germline V gene. The CDR3 DNA sequence: TGTGCCAGCAGCTCCGGAGACACTAGCACAGAGACCCAGTACTTC. Translated: CASSSGDTSTETQYF.

The V call is TRBV3-1, the J call TRBJ2-1, with TRBD2 matching 9 bases. The J segment lost 6 bases and the V segment lost 2 bases, leaving 8 bases of the junction unmatched. The CDR3 extends over 16 amino acids. CDR1 and CDR2 from the germline V gene are LGHDT and YNNKEL (reference sequence). The CDR3 DNA sequence: TGTGCCAGCAGCCAAAGGTTGGCTAGCGGGGCCAATGAGCAGTTCTTC. Protein sequence: CASSQRLASGANEQFF.

This clonotype was observed a handful of times. This chain connects TRBV27 to TRBJ2-2; 7 nucleotides agree with TRBD2. V dropped 6 bases and J dropped 6; count of bases not matched to a gene: 10. Germline CDR1 and CDR2: MNHEY and SMNVEV (reference sequence). This CDR3 comprises 15 residues. Written as DNA, the CDR3 is TGTGCCAGCAGCTTAGGACTAGGGTGGCCCGGGGAGCTGTTTTTT. Its protein product is CASSLGLGWPGELFF.

This clonotype appeared many times. V and J are TRBV11-2 and TRBJ2-2; no firm D call. The V end was cut by 1 base, the J end by 0 bases, with 18 bases between. Germline V CDR1 and CDR2: SGHAT, FQNNGV. This CDR3 is built from 19 residues. The CDR3 sequence: CASSLGSLSDWPNTGELFF. DNA of the CDR3: TGTGCCAGCAGCTTAGGATCTCTTAGTGACTGGCCGAACACCGGGGAGCTGTTTTTT. Looking up the rest from reference TRBV11-2 and TRBJ2-2 gives the full variable domain: EAGVAQSPRYKIIEKRQSVAFWCNPISGHATLYWYQQILGQGPKLLIQFQNNGVVDDSQLPKDRFSAERLKGVDSTLKIQPAKLEDSAVYLCASSLGSLSDWPNTGELFFGEGSRLTVL.

This clonotype has ten or more counts. The J gene is TRBJ1-3, the V gene TRBV4-3, with D tentatively TRBD1 (5 bases). The germline V gene has CDR1 LGHNA and CDR2 YSLEER. The CDR3 is made up of 15 amino acids. Trimming cost V 3 bases and J 0 bases, with 9 bases left between them. CDR3 protein: CASSQMDNSGNTIYF. CDR3 coding DNA: TGCGCCAGCAGCCAGATGGACAACTCTGGAAACACCATATATTTT.

This clonotype was seen at least ten times. The CDR3 sequence: CASSPGMYGYTF. The DNA of the CDR3 is TGCGCCAGCAGCCCGGGCATGTATGGCTACACCTTC. The chain carries TRBV5-1 and TRBJ1-2; D remains ambiguous. Germline CDR1 SGHRS, CDR2 YFSETQ. This CDR3 contains 12 residues. V was cut by 4 bases and J by 5 bases, with 9 bases left in between.

This clonotype has ten or more counts. The chain links TRBV5-1 to TRBJ2-2; 12 nucleotides agree with TRBD1. The length of the CDR3 is 18 residues. In germline, CDR1 is SGHRS, CDR2 YFSETQ. V was pared by 4 bases and J by 6 bases, with 13 bases of the junction left unmatched. CDR3 in amino acids: CASSLRGQGALVSGELFF. In DNA form, the CDR3 reads TGCGCCAGCAGCCTCCGGGGACAGGGGGCTCTAGTATCCGGGGAGCTGTTTTTT.

This clonotype came up a few times. The chain combines TRBV6-6 with TRBJ2-3, with D perhaps matching TRBD2 (7 bases). The V gene's germline CDR1 is MNHNY and CDR2 SVGAGI (reference sequence). V was shortened by 7 bases and J by 2 bases, with 16 bases between the two germline ends. The CDR3 totals 15 residues. The chain's CDR3 is CASTPGGSLTDTQYF. CDR3 nucleotide sequence: TGTGCCAGCACCCCGGGGGGCTCCCTCACAGATACGCAGTATTTT.

Many counts were recorded for this clonotype. The chain carries TRBV25-1 and TRBJ1-3, with D unclear. CDR1 and CDR2 from the germline V gene are MGHDK and SYGVNS. Deletions cut 1 base from V and 4 bases from J, with 14 bases between. This CDR3 has 16 residues. The CDR3 coding sequence is TGTGCCAGCAGTGAATCGACGGGGTTTTGGGGAAACACCATATATTTT. Encoded protein: CASSESTGFWGNTIYF.

This clonotype was seen more than once but under ten times. For the CDR3, the DNA is TGTGCCAGCAGCTTAGATGATGTGGTTGGTCGGTATTTT. It encodes CASSLDDVVGRYF. This chain links TRBV11-2 with TRBJ2-3; D remains unclear. There are 13 residues in the CDR3. V lost 0 bases and J 14 bases, leaving 15 bases between the germline ends. Germline V gives CDR1 SGHAT, CDR2 FQNNGV.

The table lists this clonotype with a few counts. The chain joins TRBV18 to TRBJ2-2; 12 nucleotides match TRBD2. The V gene's germline CDR1 is KGHSH and CDR2 LQKENI. This CDR3 is 17 amino acids long. The V segment lost 3 bases and the J segment 6 bases; nucleotides outside the gene matches: 8. The CDR3, as DNA: TGTGCCAGCTCACCCCTCCCTAGCGGGAGGGGTGCCGGGGAGCTGTTTTTT. Its translation is CASSPLPSGRGAGELFF.

This clonotype occurred many times. V usage is TRBV7-2 and J usage is TRBJ1-2; possible D gene TRBD1, 5 bases. Germline loops: CDR1 SGHTA, CDR2 FQGNSA. The CDR3 runs to 13 residues. V was trimmed by 1 base and J by 4 bases, leaving 7 bases between them. The CDR3 DNA reads as TGTGCCAGCAGCTTAGAACAGGCCTATGGCTACACCTTC. Its translation: CASSLEQAYGYTF.

The table lists this clonotype with many counts. The chain carries TRBV6-2 or TRBV6-3 and TRBJ1-5; 9 positions agree with TRBD1. There are 16 residues in the CDR3. The germline CDR1 and CDR2 sequences are MNHEY and SVGEGT. J was trimmed by 0 bases and V by 8 bases; bases with no gene match: 8. The CDR3 bases are TGTGCCAGCGGAGGACAGGGGCTAATTAGCAATCAGCCCCAGCATTTT. Protein sequence: CASGGQGLISNQPQHF.

V is TRBV6-6 and J is TRBJ1-5; D possibly corresponds to TRBD1 (5 bases). This CDR3 comprises 14 residues. Trimming stripped 0 bases from V and 5 bases from J, with 8 bases between. The germline V gene encodes CDR1 MNHNY and CDR2 SVGAGI (reference sequence). CDR3 amino acids: CASSYSGGDQPQHF. CDR3 nucleotide sequence: TGTGCCAGCAGTTACTCGGGAGGGGATCAGCCCCAGCATTTT.

This clonotype was seen at least ten times. The chain uses TRBV5-1 and TRBJ2-1; D remains ambiguous. The germline V gene encodes CDR1 SGHRS and CDR2 YFSETQ. The CDR3 runs 14 residues. V was clipped by 0 bases and J by 7 bases, with 11 bases between them. Written as DNA, the CDR3 is TGCGCCAGCAGCTTGGGACCTCAAGGAAATGAGCAGTTCTTC. Its protein is CASSLGPQGNEQFF. Drawing the rest from reference TRBV5-1 and TRBJ2-1, the complete variable domain is KAGVTQTPRYLIKTRGQQVTLSCSPISGHRSVSWYQQTPGQGLQFLFEYFSETQRNKGNFPGRFSGRQFSNSRSEMNVSTLELGDSALYLCASSLGPQGNEQFFGPGTRLTVL.

This clonotype was seen at least ten times. The chain employs TRBV6-5 and TRBJ2-1, with D perhaps matching TRBD2 (6 bases). The CDR3 runs to 15 residues. Germline-derived CDR1 and CDR2 are MNHEY and SVGAGI. V gave up 2 bases and J gave up 4 bases, with 12 bases separating them. As DNA, the CDR3 is TGTGCCAGCAGTTACAGCGGGCTTCCGTACAATGAGCAGTTCTTC. It codes for CASSYSGLPYNEQFF.

This clonotype was observed many times. The chain couples TRBV7-9 to TRBJ1-2; 7 positions agree with TRBD1. The CDR3 has 13 residues. Germline CDR1 and CDR2: SEHNR and FQNEAQ (reference sequence). Losses at the gene ends were 2 bases for V and 7 bases for J; bases not matched to a gene: 4. The CDR3 DNA is TGTGCCAGCAGCTTATGGACAGGTAGTGGCTACACCTTC. Amino acids: CASSLWTGSGYTF. Filled out from reference TRBV7-9 and TRBJ1-2, the complete variable domain reads DTGVSQNPRHKITKRGQNVTFRCDPISEHNRLYWYRQTLGQGPEFLTYFQNEAQLEKSRLLSDRFSAERPKGSFSTLEIQRTEQGDSAMYLCASSLWTGSGYTFGSGTRLTVV.

CDR3 coding DNA: TGCGCCAGCAGCCAAGGGCAGGGAGGAGGAGAGACCCAGTACTTC. It encodes CASSQGQGGGETQYF. The chain links TRBV4-3 to TRBJ2-5; tentative D call: TRBD2 (6 bases). Trimming left V 1 base short and J 4 bases short, with 13 bases between. The germline V gene has CDR1 LGHNA and CDR2 YSLEER. The CDR3 sequence is 15 residues long.

This clonotype came up many times. CDR3 sequence reads: CSAHGPGTGELFF. The CDR3 DNA reads as TGCAGTGCCCACGGACCTGGCACCGGGGAGCTGTTTTTT. V is TRBV20-1 and J is TRBJ2-2; D is uncertain. Trimming pared 6 bases from V and 4 bases from J, leaving 12 bases between. The germline V gene has CDR1 DFQATT and CDR2 SNEGSKA (reference sequence). The CDR3 has 13 residues.

The sample holds many counts of this clonotype. The chain is built from TRBV7-8 and TRBJ1-6, with 10 nucleotides matching TRBD1. With V trimmed by 4 bases and J by 7 bases, 7 bases remained unmatched. Per germline, CDR1 SGHVS and CDR2 FQNEAQ. The CDR3 has 16 amino acids. CDR3 coding DNA: TGTGCCAGCAGCTCCCGGGACAGGGGAAGCAATTCACCCCTCCACTTT. This sequence encodes CASSSRDRGSNSPLHF.